This T cell receptor beta chain emerged from a study of blood T cell repertoires in COVID-19. TCRdb keeps only in-frame clones here, not all; method: immunoSEQ multiplex PCR. The data show about 280,000 clones, around 90% seen once. This CDR3 is 15 amino acids long. CDR1 and CDR2 from the germline V gene are MNHNS and SASEGT. Trimming removed 5 bases from V and 0 bases from J; junction bases left unmatched: 5. The material sequenced was peripheral blood. This receptor was obtained from a woman aged 45-65 years who had recovered from COVID-19. The chain carries TRBV6-1 and TRBJ2-7, with TRBD2 matching over 9 bases. CDR3 region: CASSWLAGSSYEQYF. The CDR3 nucleotides are TGTGCCAGCAGTTGGCTAGCGGGGAGCTCCTACGAGCAGTACTTC.